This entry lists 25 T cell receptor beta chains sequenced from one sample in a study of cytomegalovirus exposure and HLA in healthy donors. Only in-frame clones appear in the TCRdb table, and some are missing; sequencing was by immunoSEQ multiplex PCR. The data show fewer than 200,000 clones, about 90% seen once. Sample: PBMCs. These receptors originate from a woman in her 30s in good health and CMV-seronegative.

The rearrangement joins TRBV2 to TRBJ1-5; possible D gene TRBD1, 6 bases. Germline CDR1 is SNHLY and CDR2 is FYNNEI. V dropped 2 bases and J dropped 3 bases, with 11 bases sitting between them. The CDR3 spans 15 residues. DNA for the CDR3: TGTGCCAGCAGTGAACTGAGACAGGACAATCAGCCCCAGCATTTT. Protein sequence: CASSELRQDNQPQHF.

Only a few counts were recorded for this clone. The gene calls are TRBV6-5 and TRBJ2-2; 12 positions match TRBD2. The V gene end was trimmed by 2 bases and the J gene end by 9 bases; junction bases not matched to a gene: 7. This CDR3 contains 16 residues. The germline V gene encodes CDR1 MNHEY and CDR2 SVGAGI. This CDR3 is CASSYRTSGNSRELFF. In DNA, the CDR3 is TGTGCCAGCAGTTACCGGACTAGCGGGAATAGTAGGGAGCTGTTTTTT.

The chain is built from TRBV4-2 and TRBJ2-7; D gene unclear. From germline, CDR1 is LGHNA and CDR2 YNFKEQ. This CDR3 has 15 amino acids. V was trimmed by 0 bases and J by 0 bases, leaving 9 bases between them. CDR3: CASSQDRQTSYEQYF. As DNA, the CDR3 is TGTGCCAGCAGCCAAGATCGACAAACCTCCTACGAGCAGTACTTC.

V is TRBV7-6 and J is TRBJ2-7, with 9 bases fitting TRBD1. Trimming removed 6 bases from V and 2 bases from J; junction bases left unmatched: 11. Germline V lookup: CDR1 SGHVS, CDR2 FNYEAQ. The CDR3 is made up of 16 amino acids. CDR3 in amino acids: CASSPKPGQGTYEQYF. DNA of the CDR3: TGTGCCAGCAGTCCTAAACCGGGACAGGGCACCTACGAGCAGTACTTC.

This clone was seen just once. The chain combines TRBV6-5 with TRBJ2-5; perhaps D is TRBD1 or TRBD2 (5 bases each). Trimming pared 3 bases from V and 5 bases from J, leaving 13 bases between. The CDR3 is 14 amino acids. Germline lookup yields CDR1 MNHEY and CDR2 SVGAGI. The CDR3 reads CASSYNGAQETQYF. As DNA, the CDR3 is TGTGCCAGCAGTTATAACGGGGCCCAGGAGACCCAGTACTTC.

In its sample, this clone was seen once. For the CDR3, the DNA is TGTGCCAGCAGCTTATCGGGGAGCTCCTACAATGAGCAGTTCTTC. This encodes CASSLSGSSYNEQFF. The chain has TRBV7-8 and TRBJ2-1, with D tentatively TRBD2 (5 bases). The germline gives CDR1 SGHVS, CDR2 FQNEAQ. Trimming stripped 2 bases from V and 0 bases from J, with 8 bases between. CDR3 length: 15 amino acids.

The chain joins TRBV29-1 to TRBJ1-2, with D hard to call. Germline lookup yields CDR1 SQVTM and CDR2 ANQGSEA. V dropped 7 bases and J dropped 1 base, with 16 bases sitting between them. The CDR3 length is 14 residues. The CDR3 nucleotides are TGCAGCGCTTCCATGGGATCCGATAACTATGGCTACACCTTC. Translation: CSASMGSDNYGYTF.

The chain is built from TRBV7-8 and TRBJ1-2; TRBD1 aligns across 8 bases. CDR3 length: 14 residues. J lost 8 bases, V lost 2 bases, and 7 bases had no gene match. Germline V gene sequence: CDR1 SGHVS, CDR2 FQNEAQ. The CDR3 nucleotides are TGTGCCAGCAGCTTAATGGCAGGGGGCGAGGGCTACACCTTC. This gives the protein CASSLMAGGEGYTF.

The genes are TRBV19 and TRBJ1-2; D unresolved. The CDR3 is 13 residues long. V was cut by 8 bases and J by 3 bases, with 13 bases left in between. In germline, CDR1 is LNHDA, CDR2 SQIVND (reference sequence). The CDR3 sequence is CASRRRIDYGYTF. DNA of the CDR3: TGTGCCAGTCGCAGGAGGATCGACTATGGCTACACCTTC.

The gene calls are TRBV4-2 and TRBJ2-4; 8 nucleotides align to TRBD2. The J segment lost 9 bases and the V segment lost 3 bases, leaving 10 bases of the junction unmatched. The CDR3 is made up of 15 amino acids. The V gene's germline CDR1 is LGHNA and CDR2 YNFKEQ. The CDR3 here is CASSHAAGAQVIQYF. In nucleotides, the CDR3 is TGTGCCAGCAGCCACGCAGCGGGAGCCCAAGTCATTCAGTACTTC.

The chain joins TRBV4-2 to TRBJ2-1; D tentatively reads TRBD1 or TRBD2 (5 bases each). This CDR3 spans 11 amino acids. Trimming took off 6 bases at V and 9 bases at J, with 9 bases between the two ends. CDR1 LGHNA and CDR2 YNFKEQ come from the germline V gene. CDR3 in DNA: TGTGCCAGCAGGGGGCGGGTTGAGCAGTTCTTC. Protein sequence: CASRGRVEQFF.

The CDR3 coding sequence is TGTGCCAGCAGCCCTAGCGGGGGGCACTCCTACGAGCAGTACTTC. It yields the protein CASSPSGGHSYEQYF. The gene calls are TRBV11-3 and TRBJ2-7; 11 bases map to TRBD2. CDR1 is SGHNT, CDR2 YENEEA, per germline. V shed 5 bases and J 0 bases; nucleotides not matched to a gene: 3. The CDR3 spans 15 residues.

The CDR3, as DNA: TGTGCCAGCAGCTTAGCGGGCGGATATAGCAATCAGCCCCAGCATTTT. It translates to CASSLAGGYSNQPQHF. The chain joins TRBV7-8 to TRBJ1-5, with D unclear. The V end lost 0 bases, the J end lost 0 bases, and 9 bases lay between the germline ends. The CDR3 contains 16 residues. The germline gives CDR1 SGHVS, CDR2 FQNEAQ.

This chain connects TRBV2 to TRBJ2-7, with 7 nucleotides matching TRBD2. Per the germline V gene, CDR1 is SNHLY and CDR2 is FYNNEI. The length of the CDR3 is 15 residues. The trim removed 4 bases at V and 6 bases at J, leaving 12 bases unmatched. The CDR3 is CASSVMGGSPVEQYF. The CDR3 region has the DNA TGTGCCAGCAGTGTTATGGGCGGGAGCCCTGTCGAGCAGTACTTC.

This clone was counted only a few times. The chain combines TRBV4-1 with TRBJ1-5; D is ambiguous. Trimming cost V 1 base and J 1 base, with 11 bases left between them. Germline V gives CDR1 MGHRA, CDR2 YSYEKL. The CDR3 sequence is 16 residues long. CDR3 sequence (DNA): TGCGCCAGCAGCCAAGGAGGAATTCTAAGCAATCAGCCCCAGCATTTT. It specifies CASSQGGILSNQPQHF.

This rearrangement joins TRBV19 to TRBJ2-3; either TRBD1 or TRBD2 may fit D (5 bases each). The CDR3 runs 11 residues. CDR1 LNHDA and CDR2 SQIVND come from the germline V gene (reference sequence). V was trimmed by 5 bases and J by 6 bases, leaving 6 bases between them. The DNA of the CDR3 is TGTGCCAGTAGTGAGGGGGATACGCAGTATTTT. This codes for CASSEGDTQYF.

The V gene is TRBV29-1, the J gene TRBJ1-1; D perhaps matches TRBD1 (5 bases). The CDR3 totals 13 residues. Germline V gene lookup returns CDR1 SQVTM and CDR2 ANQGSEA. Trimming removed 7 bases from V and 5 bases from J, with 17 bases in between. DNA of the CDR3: TGCAGCGGTTTCTTAGCGGGGGGGACTGAAGCTTTCTTT. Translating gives CSGFLAGGTEAFF.

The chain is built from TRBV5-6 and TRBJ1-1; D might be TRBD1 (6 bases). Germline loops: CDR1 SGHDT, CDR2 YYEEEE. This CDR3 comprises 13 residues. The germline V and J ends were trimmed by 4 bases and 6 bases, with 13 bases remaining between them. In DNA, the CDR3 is TGTGCCAGCAGCCTGGACAGAGAGGCTGAAGCTTTCTTT. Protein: CASSLDREAEAFF.

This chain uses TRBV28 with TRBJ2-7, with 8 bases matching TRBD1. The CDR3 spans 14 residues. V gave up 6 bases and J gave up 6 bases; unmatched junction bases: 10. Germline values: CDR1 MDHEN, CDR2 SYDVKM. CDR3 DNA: TGTGCCAGCAGACCAGGGGGCCCCGCGCCCGAGCAGTACTTC. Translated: CASRPGGPAPEQYF.

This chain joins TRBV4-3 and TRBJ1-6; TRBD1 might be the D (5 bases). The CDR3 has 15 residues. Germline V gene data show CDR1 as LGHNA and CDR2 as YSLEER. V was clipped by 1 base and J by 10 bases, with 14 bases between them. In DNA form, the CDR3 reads TGCGCCAGCAGCCAAGCGGGGCAGGGCGGATCACCCCTCCACTTT. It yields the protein CASSQAGQGGSPLHF.

CDR3 amino acids: CASSDAAGRADTQYF. The CDR3 nucleotides read TGTGCCAGCAGTGATGCCGCAGGGAGGGCAGATACGCAGTATTTT. This rearrangement joins TRBV6-1 to TRBJ2-3; TRBD2 aligns across 7 bases. The CDR3 totals 15 residues. After removal of 3 bases from V and 4 bases from J, the junction contained 7 bases not matched to a gene. Looked up from germline, CDR1 is MNHNS and CDR2 is SASEGT.

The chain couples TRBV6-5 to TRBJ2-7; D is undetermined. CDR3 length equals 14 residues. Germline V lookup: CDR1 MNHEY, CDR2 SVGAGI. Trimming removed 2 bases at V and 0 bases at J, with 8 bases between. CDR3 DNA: TGTGCCAGCAGTTACGGGGTTCTCTCCTACGAGCAGTACTTC. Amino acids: CASSYGVLSYEQYF.

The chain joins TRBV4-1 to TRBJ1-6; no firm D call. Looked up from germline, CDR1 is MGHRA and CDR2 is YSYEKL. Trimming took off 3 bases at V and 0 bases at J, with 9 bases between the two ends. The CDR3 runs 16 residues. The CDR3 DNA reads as TGCGCCAGCAGCCAGGAGGGAAGCTCCTATAATTCACCCCTCCACTTT. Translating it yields CASSQEGSSYNSPLHF.

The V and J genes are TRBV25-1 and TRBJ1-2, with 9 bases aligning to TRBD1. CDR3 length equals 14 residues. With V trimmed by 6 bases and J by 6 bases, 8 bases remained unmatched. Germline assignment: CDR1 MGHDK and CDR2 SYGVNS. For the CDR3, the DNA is TGTGCCAGCAGACCCACCGGGACAGGGAATGGCTACACCTTC. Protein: CASRPTGTGNGYTF.

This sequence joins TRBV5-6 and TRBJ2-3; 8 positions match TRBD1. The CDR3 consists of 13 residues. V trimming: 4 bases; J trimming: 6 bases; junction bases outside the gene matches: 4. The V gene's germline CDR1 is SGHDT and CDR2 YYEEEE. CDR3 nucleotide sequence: TGTGCCAGCAGCGGGCAGGGGGCCGATACGCAGTATTTT. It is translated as CASSGQGADTQYF. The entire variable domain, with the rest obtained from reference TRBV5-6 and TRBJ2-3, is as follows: DAGVTQSPTHLIKTRGQQVTLRCSPKSGHDTVSWYQQALGQGPQFIFQYYEEEERQRGNFPDRFSGHQFPNYSSELNVNALLLGDSALYLCASSGQGADTQYFGPGTRLTVL.